This TCR beta chain was retrieved from a study of PD-1 blockade in classical Hodgkin lymphoma. The repertoire was sequenced with immunoSEQ multiplex PCR; TCRdb's copy has only in-frame clones and lacks some. The data contain about 41,000 clones, approximately 80% of them seen just once; the ten biggest clones take up about 20%. In this sample, this clone turned up a few times. All trial patients relapsed after autologous stem cell transplantation. This specimen was peripheral blood mononuclear cells (PBMCs), taken at baseline. The source is a human donor with classical Hodgkin lymphoma.

CDR3 region: CASSSLGQPNEQFF. The CDR3 nucleotides read TGTGCCAGCAGCTCCTTGGGACAGCCCAATGAGCAGTTCTTC. The chain recombines TRBV7-3 with TRBJ2-1; TRBD1 agrees at 7 bases. Germline V CDR1 and CDR2: SGHTA, FQGTGA. This CDR3 spans 14 amino acids. Trimming removed 4 bases from V and 6 bases from J; junction bases left unmatched: 6.